This TCR beta chain is from a study of cytomegalovirus exposure and HLA in healthy donors. The CDR3 has 14 amino acids. The V and J ends lost 3 bases and 5 bases, in that order; junction bases with no gene match: 4. CDR1 and CDR2 (germline): SGHAT, FQNNGV. The assay was immunoSEQ multiplex PCR, and TCRdb's table has in-frame clones only and misses some. The sample lists about 240,000 clones, around nine tenths occurring once. Points on this clone: Its antigen is not known.

Findings of the study overall: A list of around 150 TCR beta chains associated with cytomegalovirus was given. A few of the chains that were CMV-associated were confirmed in vitro to be specific for CMV antigens. Most TCR sequences were uncommon, yet certain public TCRs appeared in many donors.

This TCR was sampled from a man between 18 and 29 years old in good health and CMV-seronegative. The sequencing sample was made of PBMCs. The chain carries TRBV11-2 and TRBJ2-3; 8 bases are a match to TRBD1. The CDR3 spells CASSFGQGGDTQYF. The DNA of the CDR3 is TGTGCCAGCAGCTTCGGACAGGGAGGAGATACGCAGTATTTT.